A selection of T cell receptor beta chains follows, all from one sample in a study of monozygotic twins with inflammatory bowel disease. From the 5' RACE reads, TCRdb lists one entry per CDR3 protein and no DNA. This sample's table reports about 380,000 distinct CDR3 sequences. The sample consisted of blood. These receptors were collected from a human donor with ulcerative colitis or Crohn's disease, or a healthy co-twin of an affected twin (not recorded which). CDR3s include the opening cysteine and the closing phenylalanine or tryptophan.

v_gene	j_gene	CDR3aa
TRBV10-3	TRBJ2-3	CAISDETSTDTQYF
TRBV4-1	TRBJ2-7	CASSHYSGGSSYEQYF
TRBV2	TRBJ1-5	CASRTGDQPQHF
TRBV9	TRBJ2-7	CASSVRDNNYEQYF
TRBV5-1	TRBJ2-3	CASSFGTGGTGDTQYF
TRBV3-1	TRBJ2-2	CASSQAGELFF
TRBV20-1	TRBJ1-2	CSASRIRGVGGYTF
TRBV7-6	TRBJ1-5	CASSLVAGVDQPQHF
TRBV5-1	TRBJ2-7	CASSYRQDYEQYF
TRBV5-1	TRBJ1-5	CASSLAGAGQPQHF
TRBV12-3/TRBV12-4	TRBJ1-5	CASIPGGSSNQPQHF
TRBV19	TRBJ2-7	CASSISGASYEQYF
TRBV7-7	TRBJ2-1	CASSLTSSGGAYNEQFF
TRBV19	TRBJ2-4	CASSRREALNIQYF
TRBV7-2	TRBJ2-1	CASILGQRLHNEQFF
TRBV4-3	TRBJ1-2	CASSQSWDRGYTF
TRBV12-3/TRBV12-4	TRBJ1-5	CASHWGQGPEQPQHF
TRBV20-1	TRBJ2-2	CSARPGVRVTGELFF
TRBV12-3/TRBV12-4	TRBJ2-5	CASSLKSGTGSETQYF
TRBV7-2	TRBJ2-7	CASSLGQSNYEQYF
TRBV27	TRBJ2-2	CASSSDRAIGELFF
TRBV2	TRBJ2-1	CASNLAGGVDEQFF
TRBV5-6	TRBJ2-7	CASSLGPERTFYEQYF
TRBV4-1	TRBJ2-1	CASAHFGDRGYNEQFF
TRBV9	TRBJ2-7	CASSGIDNEQYF
TRBV20-1	TRBJ1-4	CSARDPPTNEKLFF
TRBV4-1	TRBJ2-7	CASSQVWTGGNFYEQYF